The present entry profiles one T cell receptor (beta chain) with its context. The antigen is not known. Looked up from germline, CDR1 is MNHEY and CDR2 is SMNVEV (reference sequence). This CDR3 is 14 amino acids long. Losses at the gene ends were 8 bases for V and 3 bases for J; bases not matched to a gene: 10. This specimen belongs to a study of shared clonotypes between healthy human individuals. Turning to the study itself: Plates per donor: three CD4 naive, three CD4 memory, two CD8 naive, one CD8 memory. Findings and limits, study-wide: In this cohort, only blood was sampled, and tissue repertoires likely differ. Limited genetic and exposure-history diversity came from having few donors.

Measured with immunoSEQ multiplex PCR; TCRdb has only the in-frame clones, and not every one. Of 650,000 to 700,000 clones listed, roughly 87% are singletons. The TCR originated in a man between 18 and 35 years old in good health. Some clones in this sample may be carry-over from other donors' samples. The source material was memory CD8+ T cells from PBMCs. The subset was: CD45RO+ cells pooled with CCR7-negative TemRA cells. The chain links TRBV27 to TRBJ2-7, with 7 nucleotides matching TRBD1. The CDR3 sequence: CASASRGQIYEQYF. CDR3 DNA: TGTGCCAGCGCATCCCGGGGACAGATCTACGAGCAGTACTTC.